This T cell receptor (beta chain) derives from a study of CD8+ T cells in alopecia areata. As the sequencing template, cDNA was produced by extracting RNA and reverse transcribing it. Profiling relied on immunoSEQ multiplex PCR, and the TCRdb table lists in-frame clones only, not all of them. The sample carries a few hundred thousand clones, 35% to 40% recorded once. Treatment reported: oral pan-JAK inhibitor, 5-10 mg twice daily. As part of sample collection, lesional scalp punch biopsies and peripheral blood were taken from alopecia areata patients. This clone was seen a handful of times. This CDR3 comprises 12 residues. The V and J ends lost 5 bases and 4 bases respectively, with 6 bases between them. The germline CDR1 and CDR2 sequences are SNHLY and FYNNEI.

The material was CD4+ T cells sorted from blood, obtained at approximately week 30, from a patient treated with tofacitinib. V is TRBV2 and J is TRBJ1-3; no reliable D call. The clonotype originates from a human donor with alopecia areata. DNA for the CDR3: TGTGCCAGCAGTTGGTTAGGAAACACCATATATTTT. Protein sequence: CASSWLGNTIYF.